Listed below are T cell receptor beta chains from one sample, sequenced in a study of radiotherapy plus CTLA-4 blockade in lung cancer. The table came from immunoSEQ multiplex PCR; TCRdb's copy has only in-frame clones and leaves some out. The repertoire holds about 100,000 clones, around 82% seen once, with 0.65% to 0.9% in the top ten. Sequencing used peripheral blood, obtained from a patient treated with radiotherapy plus ipilimumab. The receptor source for this set is a human donor with non-small cell lung cancer who had stable disease on radiotherapy plus ipilimumab. The CDR3 runs from the conserved cysteine through the conserved F or W. D genes are given only for firm matches. Size values are once, few and many counts, or a class for expanded clones, and some rows have none.

d_gene,abundance,j_gene,v_gene,len,CDR3nt,CDR3aa
NA,NA,TRBJ2-5,TRBV2,14,TGTGCCAGCAGTGAAAGGAGGGGGCAAGAGACCCAGTACTTC,CASSERRGQETQYF
TRBD2,NA,TRBJ2-4,TRBV28,16,TGTGCCAGCAGTTTCCTAGCGGGAGGGGCTAAAAACATTCAGTACTTC,CASSFLAGGAKNIQYF
TRBD1,NA,TRBJ2-7,TRBV9,15,TGTGCCAGCAGCGGGGACAGGGGGCGGACCTACGAGCAGTACTTC,CASSGDRGRTYEQYF
NA,NA,TRBJ1-2,TRBV19,17,TGTGCCAGTAGTCGCATACCCCCGCGACAGGCTAACTATGGCTACACCTTC,CASSRIPPRQANYGYTF
TRBD2,once,TRBJ2-7,TRBV5-5,16,TGTGCCAGCGAGGGACTAGCGGGGGTGTCCTCCTACGAGCAGTACTTC,CASEGLAGVSSYEQYF
TRBD2,NA,TRBJ2-5,TRBV5-5,15,TGTGCCAGCAGCTCAGGACTAGCGGGAGTAGAGACCCAGTACTTC,CASSSGLAGVETQYF
TRBD1,NA,TRBJ2-1,TRBV5-4,15,TGTGCCAGCAGCCGCGACAGGGGGTCGCACAATGAGCAGTTCTTC,CASSRDRGSHNEQFF
TRBD1,NA,TRBJ1-1,TRBV6-1,14,TGTGCCAGCAGCGTAGACAGGGATAACACTGAAGCTTTCTTT,CASSVDRDNTEAFF
TRBD1,NA,TRBJ2-7,TRBV19,14,TGTGCCAGTAGTCACGACAGGGGGGGCTACGAGCAGTACTTC,CASSHDRGGYEQYF
TRBD1,NA,TRBJ1-2,TRBV2,15,TGTGCCAGCAGCGCCACCGGACAGGGATTCTATGGTTACACCTTC,CASSATGQGFYGYTF
NA,NA,TRBJ2-7,TRBV11-2,15,TGTGCCAGCGGCTCCGCCCGGACTACAACCTACGAGCAGTACTTC,CASGSARTTTYEQYF
NA,NA,TRBJ1-1,TRBV14,14,TGTGCCAGCAGCCAAGAATTTCCCAGGGCGGAAGCTTTCTTT,CASSQEFPRAEAFF
NA,NA,TRBJ2-2,TRBV6-5,14,TGTGCCAGCAGGTCGGGACAGAACACCGGGGAGCTGTTTTTT,CASRSGQNTGELFF
NA,few,TRBJ1-2,TRBV18,14,TGTGCCAGCTCACCCTCGCGGTCCGACTATGGCTACACCTTC,CASSPSRSDYGYTF
TRBD1,NA,TRBJ2-5,TRBV7-6,17,TGTGCCAGCAGCTTGGGCACGGGGACAGGTGGACAAGAGACCCAGTACTTC,CASSLGTGTGGQETQYF
NA,once,TRBJ1-2,TRBV4-2,15,TGTGCCAGCAGCCAAGAGGAGGCTACTAACTATGGCTACACCTTC,CASSQEEATNYGYTF
TRBD2,NA,TRBJ2-1,TRBV4-1,12,TGCGCCAGCAGCCTCCTAGCGGGGGACAAGTTCTTC,CASSLLAGDKFF
NA,few,TRBJ1-1,TRBV6-1,9,TGTGCCAGCGCCCCTGGGACTTTCTTT,CASAPGTFF
NA,NA,TRBJ2-2,TRBV10-3,14,TGTGCCATCATGCAGGGTCCTAACACCGGGGAGCTGTTTTTT,CAIMQGPNTGELFF
NA,NA,TRBJ2-5,TRBV7-7,14,TGTGCCAGCAGCCAAGGCCACAGTCAAGAGACCCAGTACTTC,CASSQGHSQETQYF
NA,NA,TRBJ1-2,TRBV7-2,15,TGTGCCAGCAGCCCCGGCGGGGGAGCTAACTATGGCTACACCTTC,CASSPGGGANYGYTF
NA,NA,TRBJ2-3,TRBV5-1,16,TGCGCCAGCAGCTTGGCCACAGGACTACACACAGATACGCAGTATTTT,CASSLATGLHTDTQYF
NA,once,TRBJ1-1,TRBV7-2,15,TGTGCCAGCAGGCTAACTAGGGCCCCGGACACTGAAGCTTTCTTT,CASRLTRAPDTEAFF
NA,NA,TRBJ2-5,TRBV7-2,17,TGTGCCAGCAGCTTAGCAGGGGCCCTTACTGCTCAAGAGACCCAGTACTTC,CASSLAGALTAQETQYF
TRBD2,NA,TRBJ2-7,TRBV7-3,13,TGTGCCAGCAGCCTAGCGGATTCCTACGAGCAGTACTTC,CASSLADSYEQYF
NA,NA,TRBJ2-3,TRBV7-2,13,TGTGCCAGCAGCTTACTCCGGATAGATACGCAGTATTTT,CASSLLRIDTQYF
NA,NA,TRBJ2-5,TRBV20-1,11,TGCAGTGCTCGTGGATATGAGACCCAGTACTTC,CSARGYETQYF
TRBD2,NA,TRBJ2-1,TRBV5-6,15,TGTGCCAGCAGCGATACGGGACTAGCGGACAATGAGCAGTTCTTC,CASSDTGLADNEQFF